This is a list of T cell receptor beta chains from one sample in a study of OX40 agonist ivuxolimab in advanced cancers. This table comes from immunoSEQ multiplex PCR, and its TCRdb copy is limited to in-frame clones, with some not included. The sample lists 50,000 to 65,000 clones; 91% were seen once. The material sequenced was CD4+ or CD8+ T cells sorted from blood, taken in a trial of the OX40 agonist ivuxolimab. Receptors originate from an adult with an advanced solid tumor such as melanoma, head and neck, liver or kidney cancer. Each CDR3 is given with its conserved first and last residue. Fields, in order: D gene, V gene, J gene, clone size, CDR3 length, CDR3 protein, CDR3 DNA. A D gene is named only where the DNA matches it firmly. Clone size appears in some rows only: once, few, many, or a class for an expanded clone.

>TRBD1|TRBV14|TRBJ2-7|NA|15
CASSPVPGQGYEQYF
TGTGCCAGCAGCCCCGTCCCGGGACAGGGCTACGAGCAGTACTTC
>TRBD2|TRBV7-3|TRBJ2-3|NA|16
CASSPLAGGGPDTQYF
TGTGCCAGCAGCCCGCTAGCGGGAGGGGGGCCAGATACGCAGTATTTT
>NA|TRBV30|TRBJ1-5|NA|13
CAWSGIGNQPQHF
TGTGCCTGGAGTGGAATAGGGAATCAGCCCCAGCATTTT
>NA|TRBV23-1|TRBJ1-6|once|18
CASSQFSCRGFYNSPLHF
TGCGCCAGCAGTCAATTTTCTTGCAGGGGATTTTATAATTCACCCCTCCACTTT
>TRBD1|TRBV6-5|TRBJ2-7|once|14
CASSPDRGGYEQYF
TGTGCCAGCAGTCCAGACAGGGGAGGATACGAGCAGTACTTC
>TRBD1|TRBV28|TRBJ2-5|NA|15
CASSSNRGWRGDQYF
TGTGCCAGCAGTTCTAACAGGGGGTGGAGGGGTGACCAGTACTTC
>NA|TRBV27|TRBJ2-4|NA|13
CASSLGGSNIQYF
TGTGCCAGCAGTTTAGGAGGGTCGAACATTCAGTACTTC
>NA|TRBV6-5|TRBJ1-2|once|15
CASTIRDGLLYGYTF
TGTGCCAGCACTATACGGGACGGACTCCTTTATGGCTACACCTTC
>NA|TRBV28|TRBJ2-5|few|16
CASSLWLGQTQETQYF
TGTGCCAGCAGTTTATGGTTAGGACAGACCCAAGAGACCCAGTACTTC
>NA|TRBV5-4|TRBJ2-1|NA|15
CASRGGTSTGNEQFF
TGTGCCAGCCGCGGGGGCACGTCGACAGGGAATGAGCAGTTCTTC
>NA|TRBV2|TRBJ1-2|NA|15
CASSERRTLNYGYTF
TGTGCCAGCAGTGAAAGAAGGACTTTAAACTATGGCTACACCTTC
>NA|TRBV11-2|TRBJ2-5|NA|14
CASSLGWLGETQYF
TGTGCCAGCAGCCTAGGGTGGTTGGGAGAGACCCAGTACTTC
>NA|TRBV7-8|TRBJ1-2|NA|14
CASSLGTGISGYTF
TGTGCCAGCAGCTTAGGCACGGGAATCAGTGGCTACACCTTC
>NA|TRBV7-2|TRBJ2-5|NA|14
CASSLRGNQETQYF
TGTGCCAGCAGCTTAAGGGGTAACCAAGAGACCCAGTACTTC